Listed below are T cell receptor beta chains from one sample, sequenced in a study of shared clonotypes between healthy human individuals. Using immunoSEQ multiplex PCR, the repertoire was profiled, and TCRdb retains in-frame clones only, with some absent. The table has about 1.5 million clones, about 96% seen once. The specimen sequenced was naive CD4+ T cells sorted from blood. The receptors derive from a man aged 25-40 years in good health. CDR3s include the opening cysteine and the closing phenylalanine or tryptophan. The order of the fields is clone size, D gene, V gene, J gene, CDR3 protein, CDR3 DNA. D genes are given only for firm matches. A row's size may be missing; if present it is once, few, many or a size class.

>NA|TRBD2|TRBV27|TRBJ2-1
CASSYSGRGYNEQFF
TGTGCCAGCAGTTATAGCGGGCGTGGGTACAATGAGCAGTTCTTC
>once|NA|TRBV5-1|TRBJ1-5
CASSAGGGQPQHF
TGCGCCAGCAGCGCCGGTGGGGGCCAGCCCCAGCATTTT
>few|TRBD1|TRBV5-4|TRBJ1-5
CASSLQGGNQPQHF
TGTGCCAGCAGCTTACAGGGGGGGAATCAGCCCCAGCATTTT
>NA|NA|TRBV18|TRBJ2-7
CASSDLDKQYF
TGTGCCAGCTCAGACCTTGATAAGCAGTACTTC
>once|TRBD2|TRBV15|TRBJ2-1
CATSVKTSGYNEQFF
TGTGCCACCAGCGTAAAGACTAGCGGGTACAATGAGCAGTTCTTC
>NA|NA|TRBV7-2|TRBJ1-1
CASSFQWGKAFF
TGTGCCAGCAGCTTCCAGTGGGGGAAAGCTTTCTTT
>NA|TRBD2|TRBV5-1|TRBJ2-5
CASSQTSGKETQYF
TGCGCCAGCAGCCAGACTAGCGGGAAAGAGACCCAGTACTTC
>NA|TRBD1|TRBV2|TRBJ2-7
CASSPIGQGVYEQYF
TGTGCCAGCAGCCCGATTGGACAGGGAGTGTACGAGCAGTACTTC
>NA|TRBD1|TRBV10-3|TRBJ2-5
CAISEGQGGETQYF
TGTGCCATCAGTGAGGGACAGGGTGGAGAGACCCAGTACTTC
>NA|TRBD2|TRBV29-1|TRBJ2-7
CSVSLAVQGEQYF
TGCAGCGTGTCACTAGCGGTCCAAGGAGAGCAGTACTTC
>NA|NA|TRBV15|TRBJ1-5
CATSRDFGQPQHF
TGTGCCACCAGCAGAGATTTTGGTCAGCCCCAGCATTTT
>NA|NA|TRBV9|TRBJ2-1
CASSVGGTPEHEQFF
TGTGCCAGCAGCGTAGGAGGGACCCCTGAACATGAGCAGTTCTTC
>NA|TRBD1|TRBV7-2|TRBJ2-2
CASSSPGTGTGELFF
TGTGCCAGCAGCTCGCCCGGGACAGGCACCGGGGAGCTGTTTTTT
>NA|TRBD2|TRBV5-1|TRBJ2-1
CASSYGTKNYNEQFF
TGCGCCAGCAGCTACGGGACTAAAAACTACAATGAGCAGTTCTTC
>NA|NA|TRBV11-2|TRBJ1-5
CASSLGRDQPQHF
TGTGCCAGCAGCTTAGGCAGGGACCAGCCCCAGCATTTT
>NA|TRBD2|TRBV2|TRBJ2-7
CASSEASGGLEQYF
TGTGCCAGCAGTGAAGCTAGCGGGGGACTCGAGCAGTACTTC
>NA|NA|TRBV13|TRBJ2-6
CASSQGSGANVLTF
TGTGCCAGCAGCCAGGGTTCTGGGGCCAACGTCCTGACTTTC
>NA|TRBD1|TRBV6-6|TRBJ2-1
CASSRQGEINEQFF
TGTGCCAGCAGTCGACAGGGGGAAATAAATGAGCAGTTCTTC
>once|NA|TRBV10-2|TRBJ2-2
CAGREGRNTGELFF
TGCGCCGGACGGGAAGGGAGAAACACCGGGGAGCTGTTTTTT
>NA|NA|TRBV5-1|TRBJ2-3
CASSLGGAPRVSRTDTQYF
TGCGCCAGCAGCTTGGGGGGGGCGCCGAGGGTATCTCGGACAGATACGCAGTATTTT
>NA|NA|TRBV7-9|TRBJ2-7
CASSLATHSYEQYF
TGTGCCAGCAGCTTAGCGACACATTCCTACGAGCAGTACTTC
>NA|NA|TRBV7-2|TRBJ2-5
CASSLAQGPETQYF
TGTGCCAGCAGCTTAGCTCAGGGGCCGGAGACCCAGTACTTC
>NA|NA|TRBV11-2|TRBJ2-3
CASSLDRTPDTQYF
TGTGCCAGCAGCTTAGATCGGACTCCAGATACGCAGTATTTT
>NA|NA|TRBV19|TRBJ2-7
CASSISWIYEQYF
TGTGCCAGTAGTATATCTTGGATCTACGAGCAGTACTTC
>NA|TRBD2|TRBV7-9|TRBJ2-3
CASSFAAGVRTDTQYF
TGTGCCAGCAGCTTCGCCGCGGGAGTTCGCACAGATACGCAGTATTTT
>NA|TRBD1|TRBV5-1|TRBJ1-2
CASSPRTGGVYGYTF
TGCGCCAGCAGCCCCCGGACAGGGGGCGTCTATGGCTACACCTTC
>NA|TRBD2|TRBV5-4|TRBJ2-5
CASSSGTSGQETQYF
TGTGCCAGCAGCTCAGGGACTAGCGGTCAAGAGACCCAGTACTTC
>NA|TRBD2|TRBV19|TRBJ2-1
CASRPGLAAISYNEQFF
TGTGCCAGTAGGCCCGGACTAGCGGCGATCTCCTACAATGAGCAGTTCTTC
>NA|NA|TRBV7-4|TRBJ2-6
CASSLGTPGANVLTF
TGTGCTAGCAGCTTAGGTACCCCTGGGGCCAACGTCCTGACTTTC
>NA|NA|TRBV19|TRBJ2-3
CASSIESGVTDTQYF
TGTGCCAGTAGTATCGAGAGCGGAGTCACAGATACGCAGTATTTT
>NA|NA|TRBV9|TRBJ1-1
CASSEARFGRMNTEAFF
TGTGCCAGCAGCGAGGCCCGGTTTGGGCGGATGAACACTGAAGCTTTCTTT
>NA|TRBD1|TRBV5-1|TRBJ2-5
CASSNPGQKETQYF
TGCGCCAGCAGCAACCCGGGACAGAAAGAGACCCAGTACTTC
>NA|NA|TRBV6-1|TRBJ1-5
CASSETGGGQPQHF
TGTGCCAGCAGTGAAACGGGGGGCGGGCAGCCCCAGCATTTT
>once|NA|TRBV10-3|TRBJ2-1
CAISERDFRIGNEQFF
TGTGCCATCAGTGAACGGGACTTCCGAATCGGCAATGAGCAGTTCTTC
>NA|TRBD1|TRBV7-7|TRBJ2-3
CASSTGQNTDTQYF
TGTGCCAGCAGCACGGGACAGAACACAGATACGCAGTATTTT
>NA|NA|TRBV5-4|TRBJ1-2
CASSLRGGYTF
TGTGCCAGCAGCTTGCGGGGTGGCTACACCTTC
>NA|NA|TRBV6-5|TRBJ2-7
CASSYSPASHEQYF
TGTGCCAGCAGTTACTCGCCCGCGTCCCACGAGCAGTACTTC
>NA|TRBD2|TRBV7-6|TRBJ2-3
CASSLPVAGWPDTQYF
TGTGCCAGCAGCTTACCAGTAGCGGGATGGCCGGATACGCAGTATTTT
>NA|TRBD2|TRBV2|TRBJ2-3
CARGLANTDTQYF
TGTGCCCGGGGACTAGCGAACACAGATACGCAGTATTTT